What follows are 19 T cell receptor beta chains derived from one specimen sequenced in a study of identical twins. TCRdb re-derived calls from the 5' RACE reads in MiXCR, one entry per CDR3 protein. Of 400,000 or so distinct CDR3 sequences in the sample, 9% are singletons; the top ten hold under 9.5%. The sequencing sample was made of naive T cells sorted from blood. These receptors all come from a woman between 45 and 60 years old in good health.

In its sample, this clonotype was seen many times. V is TRBV20-1 and J is TRBJ2-3, with a weak D call TRBD2 (6 bases). CDR1 is DFQATT, CDR2 SNEGSKA, per germline (reference sequence). The CDR3 contains 14 residues. Between the trimmed V and J ends, which lost 3 bases and 2 bases, there was a span of 12 bases. For the CDR3, the DNA is TGCAGTGCTAGTACGGGACTTCTCACAGATACGCAGTATTTT. It translates to CSASTGLLTDTQYF.

The chain carries TRBV24-1 and TRBJ2-1; 14 bases are shared with TRBD2. CDR1 is KGHDR, CDR2 SFDVKD, per germline. Trimming at V came to 8 bases and at J to 9 bases, leaving 8 bases not matched to a gene. The CDR3 is 15 residues long. The chain's CDR3 is CATKGPGLAGAEQFF. The CDR3 coding sequence is TGTGCCACCAAGGGTCCGGGACTAGCGGGAGCTGAGCAGTTCTTC.

The table lists this clonotype with a few counts. V gene TRBV4-1 combines with J gene TRBJ2-2; D possibly corresponds to TRBD2 (5 bases). Germline assignment: CDR1 MGHRA and CDR2 YSYEKL. Trimming took off 1 base at V and 3 bases at J, with 9 bases between the two ends. The CDR3 sequence is 15 residues long. The CDR3 nucleotides read TGCGCCAGCAGCCAAGCCAAGGGAGACACCGGGGAGCTGTTTTTT. Translated: CASSQAKGDTGELFF.

This chain connects TRBV15 to TRBJ2-2; D possibly corresponds to TRBD1 (7 bases). With 0 bases removed from V and 4 bases from J, the gap between germline ends came to 12 bases. Per germline, CDR1 LNHNV and CDR2 YYDKDF (reference sequence). The CDR3 loop spans 16 amino acids. The CDR3 DNA follows: TGTGCCACCAGCAGAGAGCGGGACAGCCTCACCGGGGAGCTGTTTTTT. It encodes CATSRERDSLTGELFF.

This clonotype was picked up many times. The chain links TRBV20-1 to TRBJ2-7; 10 bases are shared with TRBD2. There are 14 residues in the CDR3. The V gene end was trimmed by 6 bases and the J gene end by 0 bases; junction bases not matched to a gene: 5. CDR1 DFQATT and CDR2 SNEGSKA come from the germline V gene (reference sequence). CDR3 DNA: TGCAGTGCCCTGTCTAGCGGGGGCTCCTACGAGCAGTACTTC. Translated: CSALSSGGSYEQYF.

This clonotype occurred a few times. The chain employs TRBV20-1 and TRBJ2-1; a possible D gene is TRBD2 (7 bases). V lost 3 bases and J 7 bases, leaving 22 bases between the germline ends. CDR3 length equals 16 residues. The germline CDR1 and CDR2 sequences are DFQATT and SNEGSKA (reference sequence). The CDR3 nucleotides are TGCAGTGCTAGCCAACCTGGGGGGCCGGGGGGAAATGAGCAGTTCTTC. Residues: CSASQPGGPGGNEQFF.

V usage is TRBV2 and J usage is TRBJ1-2; maybe TRBD1 (6 bases). Germline loops: CDR1 SNHLY, CDR2 FYNNEI. The CDR3 consists of 14 residues. The ends were cut back, 5 bases at V and 2 bases at J, with 12 bases in the middle. CDR3 sequence reads: CASSNRQENYGYTF. CDR3 bases: TGTGCCAGCAGTAACCGACAGGAAAACTATGGCTACACCTTC. Together with reference TRBV2 and TRBJ1-2, the CDR3 gives the full variable domain: EPEVTQTPSHQVTQMGQEVILRCVPISNHLYFYWYRQILGQKVEFLVSFYNNEISEKSEIFDDQFSVERPDGSNFTLKIRSTKLEDSAMYFCASSNRQENYGYTFGSGTRLTVV.

This clonotype was recorded many times. V gene TRBV6-5 combines with J gene TRBJ2-7; no clear D gene. This CDR3 is 11 amino acids long. Germline CDR1 reads MNHEY; CDR2 reads SVGAGI. V was pared by 6 bases and J by 3 bases, with 6 bases between. The CDR3 loop reads CASSDNYEQYF. CDR3 nucleotide sequence: TGTGCCAGCAGCGACAACTACGAGCAGTACTTC.

The chain has TRBV21-1 and TRBJ2-7; the tabulated D call, TRBD2, remains unverified against the DNA. TRBV21-1 is a pseudogene segment. This CDR3 is built from 17 residues. CDR3 residues: CASSKEVTSGDLYEQYV. In DNA, the CDR3 is TGTGCCAGCAGCAAAGAGGTGACTAGCGGAGATCTTTACGAGCAGTACGTC.

This clonotype was counted only a few times. The J gene is TRBJ1-3, the V gene TRBV5-5; D is uncertain. The CDR3 extends over 17 amino acids. CDR1 SGHKS and CDR2 YYEKEE come from the germline V gene (reference sequence). V lost 0 bases and J 0 bases, leaving 13 bases between the germline ends. The CDR3 here is CASSLDPGADSGNTIYF. In DNA form, the CDR3 reads TGTGCCAGCAGCTTGGACCCGGGCGCGGACTCTGGAAACACCATATATTTT.

This clonotype was found a few times. The chain couples TRBV3-1 to TRBJ2-3; 8 positions agree with TRBD2. From germline, CDR1 is LGHDT and CDR2 YNNKEL (reference sequence). The CDR3 contains 15 residues. The V and J ends lost 0 bases and 4 bases, in that order; junction bases with no gene match: 3. Written as DNA, the CDR3 is TGTGCCAGCAGCCAAGAACTAGCGGTCGCAGATACGCAGTATTTT. It codes for CASSQELAVADTQYF.

Many counts were recorded for this clonotype. The chain couples TRBV5-6 to TRBJ2-3, with D uncertain. CDR1 and CDR2 from the germline V gene are SGHDT and YYEEEE. V was pared by 4 bases and J by 5 bases, with 11 bases between. This CDR3 spans 13 amino acids. The chain's CDR3 is CASSPRARDTQYF. The CDR3 bases are TGTGCCAGCAGCCCCCGGGCGCGAGATACGCAGTATTTT.

In its sample, this clonotype was seen a few times. The chain joins TRBV3-1 to TRBJ2-1; D not resolved. Per germline, CDR1 LGHDT and CDR2 YNNKEL (reference sequence). The V end lost 2 bases, the J end lost 6 bases, and 8 bases lay between the germline ends. The CDR3 sequence is 13 residues long. CDR3 amino acids: CASSQQGLNEQFF. The DNA for the CDR3 is TGTGCCAGCAGCCAACAAGGTCTCAATGAGCAGTTCTTC.

The CDR3 protein is CASSWDNSYEQYF. CDR3 in DNA: TGTGCCAGCAGTTGGGACAACTCCTACGAGCAGTACTTC. The chain joins TRBV12-3 or TRBV12-4 to TRBJ2-7, with D possibly matching TRBD1 (6 bases). The CDR3 is 13 residues long. V was cut by 4 bases and J by 0 bases, with 7 bases left in between.

The rearrangement uses TRBV5-1 and TRBJ2-5; D tentatively reads TRBD1 or TRBD2 (6 bases each). This CDR3 has 14 residues. The V gene lost 1 base and the J gene lost 5 bases, with 12 bases spanning the gap. Germline V gene lookup returns CDR1 SGHRS and CDR2 YFSETQ. DNA for the CDR3: TGCGCCAGCAGCTTGCCCGCCGGGGGCGAGACCCAGTACTTC. Translation gives CASSLPAGGETQYF.

This clonotype was recorded a few times. J is TRBJ2-7 and V is TRBV11-2; 7 nucleotides align to TRBD1. The CDR3 length is 13 residues. Losses at the gene ends were 5 bases for V and 3 bases for J; bases not matched to a gene: 4. Per the germline V gene, CDR1 is SGHAT and CDR2 is FQNNGV. CDR3 protein: CASSEGQVYEQYF. The CDR3 DNA reads TGTGCCAGCAGCGAAGGACAGGTCTACGAGCAGTACTTC.

This clonotype was recorded a few times. Its ends do not fully match the called genes, so a read error is possible. J is TRBJ2-1 and V is TRBV29-1; a possible D gene is TRBD2 (7 bases). Germline-derived CDR1 and CDR2 are SQVTM and ANQGSEA. The CDR3 is made up of 17 amino acids. The CDR3: CSVEGGRGGPSGNEQFF. In DNA, the CDR3 is TGCAGCGTCGAAGGGGGTCGGGGAGGGCCCTCGGGTAATGAGCAGTTCTTC.

This clonotype turned up a few times. V is TRBV5-1 and J is TRBJ2-7, with a possible D match to TRBD2 (6 bases). The germline CDR1 and CDR2 sequences are SGHRS and YFSETQ. The V and J ends lost 0 bases and 2 bases respectively, with 15 bases between them. CDR3 length: 16 residues. CDR3 protein: CASSLGGIAGTYEQYF. The CDR3 coding sequence is TGCGCCAGCAGCTTGGGGGGGATCGCGGGGACCTACGAGCAGTACTTC.

The chain couples TRBV10-3 to TRBJ1-5, with TRBD1 identical over 8 bases. Germline trimming cut 5 bases from V and 7 bases from J; bases unmatched to any gene: 4. This CDR3 has 13 residues. CDR1 is ENHRY, CDR2 SYGVKD, per germline. The CDR3 DNA follows: TGTGCCATCAGTACAGGGGGAGACCAGCCCCAGCATTTT. It encodes CAISTGGDQPQHF.